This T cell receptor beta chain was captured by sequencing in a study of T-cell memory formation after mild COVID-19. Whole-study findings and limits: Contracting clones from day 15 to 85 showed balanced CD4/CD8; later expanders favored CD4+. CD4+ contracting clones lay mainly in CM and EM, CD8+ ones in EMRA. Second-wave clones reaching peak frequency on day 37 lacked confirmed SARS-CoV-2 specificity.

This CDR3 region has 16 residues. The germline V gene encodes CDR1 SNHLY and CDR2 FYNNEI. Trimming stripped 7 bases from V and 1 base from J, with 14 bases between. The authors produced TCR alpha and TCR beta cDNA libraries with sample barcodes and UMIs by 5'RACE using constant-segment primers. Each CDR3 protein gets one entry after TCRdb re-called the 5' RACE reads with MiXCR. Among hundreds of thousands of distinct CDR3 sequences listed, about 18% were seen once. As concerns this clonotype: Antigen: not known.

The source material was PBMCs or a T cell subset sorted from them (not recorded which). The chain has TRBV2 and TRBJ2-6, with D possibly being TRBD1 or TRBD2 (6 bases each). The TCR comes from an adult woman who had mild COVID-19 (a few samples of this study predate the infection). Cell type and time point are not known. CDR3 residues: CASTRGPSSGANVLTF. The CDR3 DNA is TGTGCCAGCACTCGGGGGCCTAGTTCTGGGGCCAACGTCCTGACTTTC.